The TCR beta chain under discussion was sequenced for a study of cytomegalovirus exposure and HLA in healthy donors. General study findings and limits: Across HLA loci, a later analysis found differing TCR association rates, with DRB1 most and HLA-C fewest. For most TCR sequences rarity was the rule, although some public TCRs occurred in many donors.

In the PCR, 60 Vbeta and 13 Jbeta primers were used. Only in-frame clones appear in the TCRdb table, and some are missing; sequencing was by immunoSEQ multiplex PCR. This sample has about 120,000 clones, with roughly 74% found just once. Concerning this clone itself: Its matching antigen is unknown.

V lost 6 bases to trimming and J lost 5 bases, with 14 bases between them. Germline assignment: CDR1 SQVTM and CDR2 ANQGSEA. This CDR3 region has 13 residues. Sequencing was performed on PBMCs. This chain uses TRBV29-1 with TRBJ2-1; possibly TRBD2 for D (6 bases). This TCR came from a woman in her 30s in good health and CMV-seronegative. This chain's CDR3 is CSVNGGDHNEQFF. In DNA, the CDR3 is TGCAGCGTCAACGGGGGAGACCACAATGAGCAGTTCTTC.